Listed below are T cell receptor beta chains from one sample, sequenced in a study of early T cells in non-severe SARS-CoV-2 infection. TCRdb itself ran the 5' RACE reads through MiXCR, one entry per CDR3 protein. The table records roughly 57,000 distinct CDR3 sequences, about 13% of them present only once. The material was whole blood, obtained at baseline. The source is an adult who was a healthcare worker with PCR-confirmed SARS-CoV-2 infection or an uninfected control (not recorded which). Each CDR3 is given with its conserved first and last residue. D genes are given only for firm matches. The size entry is marked missing in some rows and otherwise reads once, few, many or a size class.

clone size: .
V gene: TRBV28
J gene: TRBJ2-7
D gene: TRBD2
CDR3 DNA: TGTGCCAGCAGTTATAGCGGGGGCTACGAGCAGTACTTC
CDR3 protein: CASSYSGGYEQYF

clone size: .
V gene: TRBV5-4
J gene: TRBJ1-2
D gene: .
CDR3 DNA: TGTGCCAGTAGAAACCGAGATAACTATGGCTACACCTTC
CDR3 protein: CASRNRDNYGYTF

clone size: few
V gene: TRBV27
J gene: TRBJ1-4
D gene: TRBD1
CDR3 DNA: TGTGCCAGCAGGGGACAGGCCCCTAATGAAAAACTGTTTTTT
CDR3 protein: CASRGQAPNEKLFF

clone size: few
V gene: TRBV7-6
J gene: TRBJ2-7
D gene: .
CDR3 DNA: TGTGCCAGCAGCTTAGTTGCGGGCCACAGCTCCTACGAGCAGTACTTC
CDR3 protein: CASSLVAGHSSYEQYF

clone size: few
V gene: TRBV11-2
J gene: TRBJ2-7
D gene: .
CDR3 DNA: TGTGCCAGCAGCTTAGAAACCTACGAGCAGTACTTC
CDR3 protein: CASSLETYEQYF

clone size: .
V gene: TRBV6-2/TRBV6-3
J gene: TRBJ2-3
D gene: .
CDR3 DNA: TGTGCCAGCAGTCTCTGGGGACTTTACACAGATACGCAGTATTTT
CDR3 protein: CASSLWGLYTDTQYF

clone size: .
V gene: TRBV4-1
J gene: TRBJ1-3
D gene: .
CDR3 DNA: TGCGCCAGCAGCCTGTACAGTAGCTCTGGAAACACCATATATTTT
CDR3 protein: CASSLYSSSGNTIYF

clone size: many
V gene: TRBV20-1
J gene: TRBJ2-1
D gene: .
CDR3 DNA: TGCAGTGCTAGAGAGGGTCGGAGCCCCTACAATGAGCAGTTCTTC
CDR3 protein: CSAREGRSPYNEQFF

clone size: few
V gene: TRBV5-1
J gene: TRBJ2-7
D gene: TRBD2
CDR3 DNA: TGCGCCAGCAGCTTGGCCGGGACTAGCGAGTACGAGCAGTACTTC
CDR3 protein: CASSLAGTSEYEQYF

clone size: many
V gene: TRBV25-1
J gene: TRBJ1-4
D gene: .
CDR3 DNA: TGTGCCAGCAGTGGTCGAAGTAATGAAAAACTGTTTTTT
CDR3 protein: CASSGRSNEKLFF

clone size: .
V gene: TRBV19
J gene: TRBJ2-7
D gene: TRBD1
CDR3 DNA: TGTGCCAGTAGTATTTCAAGTACCGGGACAGGGGTTTTTGTGCAGTACTTC
CDR3 protein: CASSISSTGTGVFVQYF

clone size: .
V gene: TRBV9
J gene: TRBJ1-1
D gene: .
CDR3 DNA: TGTGCCAGCAGCGTAAGGGACATGAACACTGAAGCTTTCTTT
CDR3 protein: CASSVRDMNTEAFF

clone size: .
V gene: TRBV19
J gene: TRBJ2-5
D gene: .
CDR3 DNA: TGTGCCAGTAGTATACTGGCGTCGCGAATCCAAGAGACCCAGTACTTC
CDR3 protein: CASSILASRIQETQYF

clone size: many
V gene: TRBV27
J gene: TRBJ2-5
D gene: .
CDR3 DNA: TGTGCCAGCAGTTTAGTACCAGGGGATGTTGTGACCCAGTACTTC
CDR3 protein: CASSLVPGDVVTQYF

clone size: .
V gene: TRBV9
J gene: TRBJ2-3
D gene: TRBD1
CDR3 DNA: TGTGCCAGCAGCGCCCGGGACAGGGAATCGGATACGCAGTATTTT
CDR3 protein: CASSARDRESDTQYF

clone size: .
V gene: TRBV15
J gene: TRBJ2-7
D gene: TRBD1
CDR3 DNA: TGTGCCACCAGCGAACGACAGGGGCCACCTGGCGAGCAGTACTTC
CDR3 protein: CATSERQGPPGEQYF

clone size: .
V gene: TRBV7-9
J gene: TRBJ1-4
D gene: .
CDR3 DNA: TGTGCCAGCAGCTATTATGAAGGACTGTTTTTT
CDR3 protein: CASSYYEGLFF

clone size: .
V gene: TRBV11-1
J gene: TRBJ2-7
D gene: .
CDR3 DNA: TGTGCCAGCAGCTTAGACCACGCCTCCTACGAGCAGTACTTC
CDR3 protein: CASSLDHASYEQYF

clone size: few
V gene: TRBV6-6
J gene: TRBJ2-7
D gene: TRBD1
CDR3 DNA: TGTGCCAGCAGTTACTCCGGGACAGGGGACGAGCAGTACTTC
CDR3 protein: CASSYSGTGDEQYF

clone size: many
V gene: TRBV29-1
J gene: TRBJ2-1
D gene: .
CDR3 DNA: TGCAGCGTTGAAGGATATGAGCAGTTCTTC
CDR3 protein: CSVEGYEQFF

clone size: few
V gene: TRBV5-1
J gene: TRBJ2-6
D gene: .
CDR3 DNA: TGCGCCAGCAGCTCCGGCGGACATTCGAGCTCTGGGGCCAACGTCCTGACTTTC
CDR3 protein: CASSSGGHSSSGANVLTF

clone size: .
V gene: TRBV2
J gene: TRBJ2-1
D gene: TRBD1
CDR3 DNA: TGTGCCAGCACCCCGAGAGGGGGCCAGTGGAATGAGCAGTTCTTC
CDR3 protein: CASTPRGGQWNEQFF

clone size: .
V gene: TRBV10-2
J gene: TRBJ2-3
D gene: TRBD2
CDR3 DNA: TGCGCCAGCAGGAAAGCGGGGGCTAGCACAGATACGCAGTATTTT
CDR3 protein: CASRKAGASTDTQYF

clone size: many
V gene: TRBV12-3/TRBV12-4
J gene: TRBJ1-5
D gene: .
CDR3 DNA: TGTGCCAGCAGTCCCCCTCAGGGGAAGGGACTATACCCCCAGCATTTT
CDR3 protein: CASSPPQGKGLYPQHF

clone size: few
V gene: TRBV4-3
J gene: TRBJ2-3
D gene: .
CDR3 DNA: TGCGCCAGCAGCCAAGTAGGATTCGGGCAGTATTTT
CDR3 protein: CASSQVGFGQYF

clone size: many
V gene: TRBV7-7
J gene: TRBJ2-2
D gene: .
CDR3 DNA: TGTGCTAGCAGCCGCGGGTCCGGGCTTGGGGAGCTGTTTTTT
CDR3 protein: CASSRGSGLGELFF

clone size: .
V gene: TRBV4-3
J gene: TRBJ2-3
D gene: TRBD2
CDR3 DNA: TGCGCCAGCAGCCAAGCGGCTATAGCGGGAGGTTTGACAGATACGCAGTATTTT
CDR3 protein: CASSQAAIAGGLTDTQYF

clone size: .
V gene: TRBV7-9
J gene: TRBJ2-7
D gene: .
CDR3 DNA: TGTGCCAGCAGCTCCCAGAGGGGCGAGCAGTACTTC
CDR3 protein: CASSSQRGEQYF

clone size: few
V gene: TRBV7-6
J gene: TRBJ1-1
D gene: .
CDR3 DNA: TGTGCCAGCAGCTCTCATATGAACACTGAAGCTTTCTTT
CDR3 protein: CASSSHMNTEAFF

clone size: .
V gene: TRBV12-3/TRBV12-4
J gene: TRBJ2-7
D gene: TRBD2
CDR3 DNA: TGTGCCAGCAGTCCCGGCCCCACTAGCGGAATCTCGCGGTACGAGCAGTACTTC
CDR3 protein: CASSPGPTSGISRYEQYF

clone size: many
V gene: TRBV27
J gene: TRBJ2-1
D gene: .
CDR3 DNA: TGTGCCAGCAGTCCCACCTTAGGGAGGTGGAATGAGCAGTTCTTC
CDR3 protein: CASSPTLGRWNEQFF

clone size: many
V gene: TRBV18
J gene: TRBJ2-7
D gene: .
CDR3 DNA: TGTGCCAGCTCACCTGAGCAATACGAGCAGTACTTC
CDR3 protein: CASSPEQYEQYF

clone size: .
V gene: TRBV20-1
J gene: TRBJ2-6
D gene: .
CDR3 DNA: TGCAGTGCCCTTGGGGCCAACGTCCTGACTTTC
CDR3 protein: CSALGANVLTF

clone size: .
V gene: TRBV3-1
J gene: TRBJ2-1
D gene: TRBD2
CDR3 DNA: TGTGCCAGCAGCCAGCAAGCGGGAGGCTACTACAATGAGCAGTTCTTC
CDR3 protein: CASSQQAGGYYNEQFF

clone size: .
V gene: TRBV11-2
J gene: TRBJ2-7
D gene: .
CDR3 DNA: TGTGCCAGCAGCTTAGGTAGGGTAGGTTACGAGCAGTACTTC
CDR3 protein: CASSLGRVGYEQYF

clone size: few
V gene: TRBV7-6
J gene: TRBJ1-1
D gene: .
CDR3 DNA: TGTGCCAGCAGCTTAACCCCGAACACTGAAGCTTTCTTT
CDR3 protein: CASSLTPNTEAFF

clone size: .
V gene: TRBV6-6
J gene: TRBJ2-1
D gene: .
CDR3 DNA: TGTGCCAGCACCAAAGGGGTCTACAATGAGCAGTTCTTC
CDR3 protein: CASTKGVYNEQFF

clone size: .
V gene: TRBV12-5
J gene: TRBJ2-1
D gene: .
CDR3 DNA: TGTGCTAGTGGTTTGGTAAGATTTGTGGGAAGCAGCTCCTACAATGAGCAGTTCTTC
CDR3 protein: CASGLVRFVGSSSYNEQFF

clone size: .
V gene: TRBV29-1
J gene: TRBJ2-4
D gene: .
CDR3 DNA: TGCAGCGTTCAAACCCATCCGGGATTGGACATTCAGTACTTC
CDR3 protein: CSVQTHPGLDIQYF

clone size: .
V gene: TRBV20-1
J gene: TRBJ2-3
D gene: .
CDR3 DNA: TGCAGTGCTATTATAGGAGATACGCAGTATTTT
CDR3 protein: CSAIIGDTQYF

clone size: .
V gene: TRBV6-6
J gene: TRBJ2-7
D gene: TRBD2
CDR3 DNA: TGTGCCAGCAGTTACGTTCCTAGCGGGACTTCCTACGAGCAGTACTTC
CDR3 protein: CASSYVPSGTSYEQYF

clone size: many
V gene: TRBV19
J gene: TRBJ2-2
D gene: TRBD1
CDR3 DNA: TGTGCCAGTACCCCAGGGGGCACCGGGGAGCTGTTTTTT
CDR3 protein: CASTPGGTGELFF

clone size: .
V gene: TRBV5-1
J gene: TRBJ2-1
D gene: .
CDR3 DNA: TGCGCCAGCAGCTTGGCCCCGCGGGGCTCCTACAATGAGCAGTTCTTC
CDR3 protein: CASSLAPRGSYNEQFF

clone size: many
V gene: TRBV7-8
J gene: TRBJ2-7
D gene: .
CDR3 DNA: TGTGCCAGCAGCATACCTGGGATACCCAAGCAGTACTTC
CDR3 protein: CASSIPGIPKQYF

clone size: few
V gene: TRBV21-1
J gene: TRBJ1-4
D gene: .
CDR3 DNA: TGTGCCAGCCGAAACGGCCGACCTCCTGAAAAACTGTTTTTT
CDR3 protein: CASRNGRPPEKLFF

clone size: .
V gene: TRBV6-6
J gene: TRBJ2-5
D gene: .
CDR3 DNA: TGTGCCAGTCAAAACAGGGCCCAAGAGACCCAGTACTTC
CDR3 protein: CASQNRAQETQYF

clone size: .
V gene: TRBV6-5
J gene: TRBJ2-7
D gene: .
CDR3 DNA: TGTGCCAGCAGTTACTCGGGAGGACGGTTTGGCGAGCAGTACTTC
CDR3 protein: CASSYSGGRFGEQYF

clone size: .
V gene: TRBV5-4
J gene: TRBJ2-7
D gene: .
CDR3 DNA: TGTGCCAGCAGCTTTGGACAGAGGACCTACGAGCAGTACTTC
CDR3 protein: CASSFGQRTYEQYF

clone size: few
V gene: TRBV27
J gene: TRBJ2-7
D gene: .
CDR3 DNA: TGTGCCAGCAGTTTATTGCTGGGGCTGCCGCACTTC
CDR3 protein: CASSLLLGLPHF